This T cell receptor (beta chain) is drawn from a study of PD-L1 blockade in urothelial cancer (dated by TCRdb to about 2017). The study in broad terms: Every patient began therapy around 2014 and was given atezolizumab 1,200 mg intravenously every 3 weeks. About 90% of the 29 patients were males with bladder-origin urothelial cancer, and about 65% of the roughly 30 reported a prior smoking history. Patients had an ECOG performance status of 0 or 1 and had received between 0 and 3 prior chemotherapy regimens. Blood samples were analyzed at two time points: 3 weeks after treatment start (second dose) and 6 weeks after treatment start. Blood samples gave a median of around 130,000 T cells and 80,000 or so unique TCRs, with a median clonality of around 0.074. An exploratory multi-omic analysis was conducted of the somatic, immune and clinical correlates of response to PD-L1 blockade with atezolizumab in urothelial cancer. Pretreatment tumor samples and matched peripheral blood, collected serially before and after atezolizumab treatment, underwent TCR sequencing. Durable clinical benefit meant progression-free survival longer than 6 months, and TCR features were also tested against progression-free and overall survival. In the same patients, pretreatment tumors underwent whole exome sequencing and RNA sequencing in addition to TCR sequencing. Durable clinical benefit was achieved by nine patients and was not achieved by 20 patients. Pretreatment blood TCR-seq was available for twenty-nine patients, at least one posttreatment blood collection was obtained for some 24 patients, and tumor TCR-seq was available for some 24 patients. What the research found in general, with its limitations: A pretreatment peripheral blood TCR clonality below the median was linked to improved progression-free and overall survival. At 3 weeks after the start of treatment, tumor-associated TCR clones in peripheral blood had expanded more in patients with durable benefit (n ≈ 24, p = 0.022). Because of the small sample size (n ≈ 29) and the many exploratory analyses performed, the results are intended to be regarded as hypothesis-generating.

The meaning of the sample's time point label: peripheral blood 6 weeks after treatment start. A cohort of 30 or so patients with locally advanced or metastatic urothelial carcinoma, treated at Memorial Sloan Kettering on a trial protocol, was included. Peripheral blood mononuclear cells were collected pretreatment and during treatment, with between 1 and 8 total time points per patient. The Qiagen DNeasy Blood extraction kit was used to purify genomic DNA from total PBMCs and from tumor samples. PBMCs were collected pretreatment and during treatment and were isolated and stored as previously described. Relative to germline, V is 3 bases shorter and J is 5 bases shorter, with 11 bases between their ends. The CDR3 sequence holds 13 residues, the cysteine and phenylalanine included. The CDR3 DNA has 39 bases and is translated from base 1. Taken from the germline V gene, the CDR1 and CDR2 loops are SGDLS and YYNGEE.

Synthetic TCR analog templates were spiked into each PCR to estimate absolute template abundance from read counts. The immunoSEQ assay was used to amplify TCRbeta CDR3 regions from genomic DNA with bias-controlled V and J gene primers. Sequencing of rearranged TCRbeta segments was performed at approximately 20X coverage. On the study's bioinformatics: Clustering was used to correct sequencing errors, and CDR3s were annotated against IMGT to assign V, D and J genes. Out-of-frame and stop-codon sequences were excluded, and only productive TCRbeta rearrangements were used in downstream analyses. Clonality was calculated as one minus the Shannon entropy normalized by the log of the number of unique productive sequences. Clones differing between time points or between blood and tumor were identified by Fisher's exact test with Benjamini-Hochberg correction at adjusted p below 0.01. This is the immuneACCESS table as TCRdb keeps it, with only in-frame sequences that have V and J called. A part of the clones is gone; compared with another copy, unresolved V genes explain less than half, and the rest is unexplained. The DNA gave D and trimming, while V, J and clone size come from that table. This sample has approximately 36,000 clones in its table, and more than 80% of those were observed once. The top ten hold about 10% of the sample.

To note about this clone: Its antigen has not been determined. Qualities for individual bases were not recorded, and no much larger clone is one base off.

The chain couples TRBV9 to TRBJ1-2, with the D gene too uncertain to name. The receptor was isolated from a man in his forties with urothelial cancer. Specimen: PBMCs, collected around atezolizumab (anti-PD-L1) treatment. The bases are TGTGCCAGCAGCGAAGACGGGATATATGGCTACACCTTC. The encoded protein is CASSEDGIYGYTF.